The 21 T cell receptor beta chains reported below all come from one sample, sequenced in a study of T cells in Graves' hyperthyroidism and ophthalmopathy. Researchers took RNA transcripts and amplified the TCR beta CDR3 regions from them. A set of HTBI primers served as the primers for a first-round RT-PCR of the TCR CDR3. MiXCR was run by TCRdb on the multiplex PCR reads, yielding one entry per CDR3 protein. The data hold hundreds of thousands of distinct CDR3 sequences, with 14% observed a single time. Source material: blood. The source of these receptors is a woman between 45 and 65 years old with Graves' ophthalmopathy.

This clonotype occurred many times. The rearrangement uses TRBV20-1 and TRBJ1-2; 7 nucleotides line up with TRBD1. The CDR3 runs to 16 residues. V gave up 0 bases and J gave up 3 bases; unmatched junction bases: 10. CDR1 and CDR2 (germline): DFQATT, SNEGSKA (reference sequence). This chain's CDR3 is CSARDLGQAGDYGYTF. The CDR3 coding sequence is TGCAGTGCTAGAGATCTTGGACAGGCGGGGGACTATGGCTACACCTTC.

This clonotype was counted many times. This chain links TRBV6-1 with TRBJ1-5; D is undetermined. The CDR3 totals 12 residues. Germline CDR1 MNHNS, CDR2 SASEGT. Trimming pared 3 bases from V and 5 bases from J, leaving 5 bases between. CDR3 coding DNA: TGTGCCAGCAGTGACTTTGATCAGCCCCAGCATTTT. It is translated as CASSDFDQPQHF.

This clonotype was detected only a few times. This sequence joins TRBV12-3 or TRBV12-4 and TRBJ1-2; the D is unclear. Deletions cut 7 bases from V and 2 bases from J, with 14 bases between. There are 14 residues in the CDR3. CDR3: CASTKTGLNYGYTF. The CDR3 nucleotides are TGTGCCAGCACTAAAACCGGACTCAACTATGGCTACACCTTC.

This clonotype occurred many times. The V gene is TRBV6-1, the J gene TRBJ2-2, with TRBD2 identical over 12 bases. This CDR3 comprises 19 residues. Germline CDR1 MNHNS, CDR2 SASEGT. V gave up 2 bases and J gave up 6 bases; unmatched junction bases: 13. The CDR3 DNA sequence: TGTGCCAGCAGTGAAATCCTAGCGGGAGGGCTGATTATCCCCGGGGAGCTGTTTTTT. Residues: CASSEILAGGLIIPGELFF.

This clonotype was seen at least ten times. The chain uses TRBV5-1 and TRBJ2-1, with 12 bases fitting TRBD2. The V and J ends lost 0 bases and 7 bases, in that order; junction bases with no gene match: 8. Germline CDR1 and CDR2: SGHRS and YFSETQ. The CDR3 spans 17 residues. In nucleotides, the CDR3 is TGCGCCAGCAGCTTGGGGTCCCTAGCGGGAGGGCTTAATGAGCAGTTCTTC. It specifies CASSLGSLAGGLNEQFF.

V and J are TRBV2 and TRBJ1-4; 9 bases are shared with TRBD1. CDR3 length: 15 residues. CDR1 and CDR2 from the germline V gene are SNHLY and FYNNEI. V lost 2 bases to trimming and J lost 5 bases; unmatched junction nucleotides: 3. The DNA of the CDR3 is TGTGCCAGCAGTGAATCCGGGACAGGGAATGAAAAACTGTTTTTT. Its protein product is CASSESGTGNEKLFF.

The CDR3 protein is CASSQRGLVADTQYF. The DNA of the CDR3 is TGTGCCAGCAGCCAAAGGGGCCTAGTTGCAGATACGCAGTATTTT. The J gene is TRBJ2-3, the V gene TRBV14; D is possibly TRBD1 (5 bases). V lost 2 bases, J lost 4 bases, and 13 bases lay in between. Germline-derived CDR1 and CDR2 are SGHDN and FVKESK. The CDR3 extends over 15 amino acids.

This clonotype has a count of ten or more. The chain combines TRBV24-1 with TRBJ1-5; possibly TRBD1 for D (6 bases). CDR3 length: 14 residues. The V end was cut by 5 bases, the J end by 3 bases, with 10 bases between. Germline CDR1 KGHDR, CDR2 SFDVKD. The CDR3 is CATSAGGPNQPQHF. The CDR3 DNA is TGTGCCACCAGTGCTGGGGGCCCCAATCAGCCCCAGCATTTT.

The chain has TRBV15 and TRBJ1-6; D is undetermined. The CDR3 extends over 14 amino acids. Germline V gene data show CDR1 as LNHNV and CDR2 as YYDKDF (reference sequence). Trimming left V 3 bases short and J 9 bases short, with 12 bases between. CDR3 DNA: TGTGCCACCAGCAGCCGGGCCGCGCTTTCACCCCTCCACTTT. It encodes CATSSRAALSPLHF.

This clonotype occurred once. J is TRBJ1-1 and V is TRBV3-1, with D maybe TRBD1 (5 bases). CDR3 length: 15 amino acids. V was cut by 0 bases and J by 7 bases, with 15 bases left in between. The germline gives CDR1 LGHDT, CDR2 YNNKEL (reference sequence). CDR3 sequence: CASSQDFSGSGEAFF. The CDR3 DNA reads TGTGCCAGCAGCCAAGATTTTTCAGGGAGTGGTGAAGCTTTCTTT.

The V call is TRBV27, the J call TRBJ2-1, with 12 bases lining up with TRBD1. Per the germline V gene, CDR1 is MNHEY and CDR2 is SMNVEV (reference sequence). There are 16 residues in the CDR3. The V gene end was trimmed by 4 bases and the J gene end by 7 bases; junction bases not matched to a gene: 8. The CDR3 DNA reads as TGTGCCAGCAGTTCAGTCGGGACAGGGGGCTGGAATGAGCAGTTCTTC. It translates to CASSSVGTGGWNEQFF.

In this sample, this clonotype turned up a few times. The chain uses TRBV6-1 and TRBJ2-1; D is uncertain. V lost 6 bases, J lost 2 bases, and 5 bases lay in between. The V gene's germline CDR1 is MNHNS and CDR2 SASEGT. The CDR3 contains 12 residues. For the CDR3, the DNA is TGTGCCAGCAGGATTACCTACAATGAGCAGTTCTTC. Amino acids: CASRITYNEQFF.

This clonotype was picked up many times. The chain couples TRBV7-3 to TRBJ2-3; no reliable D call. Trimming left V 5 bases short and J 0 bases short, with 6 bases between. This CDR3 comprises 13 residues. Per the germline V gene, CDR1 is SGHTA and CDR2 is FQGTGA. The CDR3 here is CASSTYSTDTQYF. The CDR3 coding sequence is TGTGCCAGCAGCACCTATAGCACAGATACGCAGTATTTT.

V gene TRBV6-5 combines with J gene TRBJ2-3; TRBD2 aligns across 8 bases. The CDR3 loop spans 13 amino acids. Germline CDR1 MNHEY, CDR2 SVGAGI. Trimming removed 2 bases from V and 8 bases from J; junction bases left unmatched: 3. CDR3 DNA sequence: TGTGCCAGCAGTTACGGGGCGGGAGGTACGCAGTATTTT. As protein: CASSYGAGGTQYF.

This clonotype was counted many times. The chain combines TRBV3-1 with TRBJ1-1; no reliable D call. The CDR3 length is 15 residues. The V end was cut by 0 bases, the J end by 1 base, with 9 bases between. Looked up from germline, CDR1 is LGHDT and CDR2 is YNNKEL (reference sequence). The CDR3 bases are TGTGCCAGCAGCCAAGAAAATTTAAGGAACACTGAAGCTTTCTTT. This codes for CASSQENLRNTEAFF.

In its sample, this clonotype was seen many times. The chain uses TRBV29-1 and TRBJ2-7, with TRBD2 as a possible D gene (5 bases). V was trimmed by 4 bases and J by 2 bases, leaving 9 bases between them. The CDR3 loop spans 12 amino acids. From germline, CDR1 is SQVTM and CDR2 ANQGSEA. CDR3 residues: CSVGAGTYEQYF. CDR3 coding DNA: TGCAGCGTTGGTGCGGGCACCTACGAGCAGTACTTC.

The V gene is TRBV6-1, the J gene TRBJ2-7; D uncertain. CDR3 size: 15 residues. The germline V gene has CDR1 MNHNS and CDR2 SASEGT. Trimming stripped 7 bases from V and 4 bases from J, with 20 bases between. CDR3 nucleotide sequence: TGTGCCAGCAACCCCGACCTTTTGTTAGGGTACGAGCAGTACTTC. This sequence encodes CASNPDLLLGYEQYF.

The CDR3 sequence: CAISDTGQVSYGYTF. DNA for the CDR3: TGTGCCATCAGTGATACGGGACAGGTATCCTATGGCTACACCTTC. V usage is TRBV10-3 and J usage is TRBJ1-2; 8 positions match TRBD1. The CDR3 loop spans 15 amino acids. Losses at the gene ends were 3 bases for V and 4 bases for J; bases not matched to a gene: 7. The germline V gene has CDR1 ENHRY and CDR2 SYGVKD.

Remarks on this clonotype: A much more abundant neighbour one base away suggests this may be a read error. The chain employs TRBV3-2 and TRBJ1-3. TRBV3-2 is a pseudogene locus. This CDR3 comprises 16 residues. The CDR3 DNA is TGTGCCAGCAGCCAGCTAACAGGAGACTCTGGAAACACCATATATTTT. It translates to CASSQLTGDSGNTIYF.

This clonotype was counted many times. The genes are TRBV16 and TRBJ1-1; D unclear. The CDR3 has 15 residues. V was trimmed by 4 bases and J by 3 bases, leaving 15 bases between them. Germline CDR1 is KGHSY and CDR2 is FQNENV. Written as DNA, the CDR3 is TGTGCCAGCAGCCCTTTGTGGGAATCGCACACTGAAGCTTTCTTT. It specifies CASSPLWESHTEAFF.

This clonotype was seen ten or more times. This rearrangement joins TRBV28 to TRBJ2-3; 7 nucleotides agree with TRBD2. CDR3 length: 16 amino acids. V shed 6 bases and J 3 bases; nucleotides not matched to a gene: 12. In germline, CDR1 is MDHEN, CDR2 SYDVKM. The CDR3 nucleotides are TGTGCCAGCAGCCTCGGACTAGTTGGGAATACAGATACGCAGTATTTT. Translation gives CASSLGLVGNTDTQYF.